This entry describes one TCR beta chain. Across 18 months, stable Graves' hyperthyroidism was marked by no progression to ophthalmopathy. It was uncontrolled infection, other autoimmune disease, pregnancy or lactation that excluded patients. RNA transcripts served as the template for amplifying TCR beta CDR3 regions. The HTBI primer set was used in a first-round RT-PCR of the TCR CDR3. TCRdb processed the multiplex PCR reads anew with MiXCR; each CDR3 protein has one entry. The top ten hold around a sixth of the sample, which has 460,000 or so distinct CDR3 sequences, approximately 15% seen once. CDR3 length equals 16 residues. Germline CDR1 SNHLY, CDR2 FYNNEI. The junction had 5 bases not matched to a gene; V was cut back by 3 bases and J by 3 bases. The data belong to a study of T cells in Graves' hyperthyroidism and ophthalmopathy. Across the whole study: Once the initial diagnosis was made, peripheral blood was obtained before any treatment.

Material: blood. This clonotype originated in a woman aged 18-35 years with Graves' hyperthyroidism. V is TRBV2 and J is TRBJ1-5; 10 bases are a match to TRBD1. CDR3 DNA sequence: TGTGCCAGCAGTGACCGACAGGGGGCTGACAATCAGCCCCAGCATTTT. This codes for CASSDRQGADNQPQHF.